This T cell receptor beta chain derives from a study of beta chain features in type 1 diabetes. General observations from the study: The study found moderately but significantly shorter TCRB CDR3s in all four CD4+ subsets of Type 1 diabetes patients.

A heparinised blood draw that averaged around 110 mL was obtained once from each donor. Stem cell-like memory, regulatory, central memory and naive CD4+ cells were sorted via CD45RO/CCR7/CD25/CD127/CD95/CD27. With respect to this clone: Its target is not known.

TCRB transcripts that were expressed got sequenced, as all of the isolated RNA had been reverse transcribed. Here immunoSEQ multiplex PCR was the method, and the copy in TCRdb shows in-frame clones only, minus some. The table includes about half a million clones, more than 9.5% detected once. Trimming removed 0 bases at V and 0 bases at J, with 14 bases between. Looked up from germline, CDR1 is LNHNV and CDR2 is YYDKDF (reference sequence). The CDR3 runs to 17 residues. V gene TRBV15 combines with J gene TRBJ1-2; D possibly corresponds to TRBD1 (5 bases). Material for sequencing was naive CD4+ T cells from blood. This clonotype originated in a woman aged 18 to 35 in good health. The CDR3 coding sequence is TGTGCCACCAGCAGAGACGCGACACAGGCAGCTAACTATGGCTACACCTTC. The encoded protein is CATSRDATQAANYGYTF. The variable domain in full, completed from reference TRBV15 and TRBJ1-2, reads DAMVIQNPRYQVTQFGKPVTLSCSQTLNHNVMYWYQQKSSQAPKLLFHYYDKDFNNEADTPDNFQSRRPNTSFCFLDIRSPGLGDTAMYLCATSRDATQAANYGYTFGSGTRLTVV.